This T cell receptor (beta chain) appears in the sequencing data of a study of T-cell reconstitution after alpha-beta-depleted transplantation in children. Study observations and caveats: T-cell numbers and diversity, one year after transplant, stemmed largely from T cells that were newly produced. The study reportedly traced alpha-beta T cells about two months after transplant to several hundred expanded graft clones. It was surviving recipient T cells and thymic progenitors that gave some patients high TCRbeta diversity at day 60.

Using unique molecular identifiers, the investigators prepared the TCRbeta library. Each CDR3 protein gets one entry after TCRdb re-called the PCR reads with MiXCR. The sample holds about a million distinct CDR3 sequences, under 30% seen once. This clonotype has a handful of counts. The antigen remains undetermined. Trimming cost V 1 base and J 10 bases; bases outside gene matches: 10. Germline assignment: CDR1 LGHNA and CDR2 YNFKEQ. This CDR3 spans 15 amino acids. The sequenced sample was PBMCs, mostly from graft donor cells, obtained 360 days after TCRalphabeta/CD19-depleted stem cell transplant. The rearrangement uses TRBV4-2 and TRBJ2-3; 8 bases line up with TRBD2. The receptor comes from a boy younger than two who had a stem cell transplant for SCID, so the T cells may come from the graft donor. The CDR3, as DNA: TGTGCCAGCAGCCAAGCGGAGGTAGCGGGGATAGCGCAGTATTTT. Protein sequence: CASSQAEVAGIAQYF.